Detailed here is one T cell receptor (beta chain). The germline V gene has CDR1 MNHNY and CDR2 SVGAGI (reference sequence). V was cut by 0 bases and J by 3 bases, with 12 bases left in between. The CDR3 length is 16 residues. This sample was included in a study of blood T cell repertoires in COVID-19. Sequencing used immunoSEQ multiplex PCR; TCRdb keeps in-frame clones, though not all of them. The sample shows approximately 120,000 clones, about 79% of them seen only once. Sequenced sample: peripheral blood. The genes are TRBV6-6 and TRBJ1-3; D perhaps matches TRBD1 (6 bases). The clonotype originates from a woman of 80 years or more with active or convalescent COVID-19. This chain's CDR3 is CASSYSRQGGGNTIYF. The CDR3 coding sequence is TGTGCCAGCAGTTACTCGAGACAAGGGGGTGGAAACACCATATATTTT.